What follows is one T cell receptor (beta chain) and its context. No antigen is known for it. TCRdb keeps only in-frame clones here, not all; method: immunoSEQ multiplex PCR. This table holds around 130,000 clones, more than 80% found once. The record originates from a study of graft-versus-host responses after intestinal transplantation. Points from the study as a whole: The study found high graft-versus-host to host-versus-graft clonal ratios in allografts of patients with graft-donor T cell macrochimerism. Detected in recipient marrow were GvH clones, some of which were first observed in ileum or blood.

Germline-derived CDR1 and CDR2 are SGHAT and FQNNGV. V was pared by 8 bases and J by 0 bases, with 13 bases between. The CDR3 runs to 14 residues. This chain connects TRBV11-2 to TRBJ1-1; D not certain. The TCR originated in a human donor who received an intestinal transplant. Sequencing was performed on unstimulated CD4+ T cells sorted from spleen or lymph node cells, taken before intestinal transplant. CDR3 sequence (DNA): TGTGCCAGCGGTTTCAGTACAATGAACACTGAAGCTTTCTTT. Protein product: CASGFSTMNTEAFF.